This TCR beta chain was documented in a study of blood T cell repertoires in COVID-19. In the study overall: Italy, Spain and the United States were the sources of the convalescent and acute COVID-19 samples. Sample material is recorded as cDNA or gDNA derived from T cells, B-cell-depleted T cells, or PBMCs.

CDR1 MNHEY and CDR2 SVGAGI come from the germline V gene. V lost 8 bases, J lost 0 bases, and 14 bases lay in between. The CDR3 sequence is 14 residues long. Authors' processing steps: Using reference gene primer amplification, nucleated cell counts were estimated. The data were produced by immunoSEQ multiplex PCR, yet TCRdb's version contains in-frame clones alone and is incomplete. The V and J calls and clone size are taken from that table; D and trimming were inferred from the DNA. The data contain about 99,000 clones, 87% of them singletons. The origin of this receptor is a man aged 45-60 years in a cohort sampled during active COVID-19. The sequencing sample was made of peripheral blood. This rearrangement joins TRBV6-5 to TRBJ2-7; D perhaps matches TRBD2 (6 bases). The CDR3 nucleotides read TGTGCCAGCCTCTCGGAGGGTGACTCCTACGAGCAGTACGTC. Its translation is CASLSEGDSYEQYV.